The present T cell receptor beta chain was sequenced within a study of CD8+CD57+ T cells in acquired aplastic anemia. Whole-study context: When averaged, DNA from sorted CD4+ and CD8+ cells came to 3.2 ug. In CD4+ cells, healthy donors produced an average of around 9.9 million reads. Overall study results and limits: Overlapping CD8+ CDR3 repertoires of patients and controls contained nearly 30 shared sequences. Between the patient and control groups, CD8+ Simpson's diversity did not differ significantly.

The junction had 1 base not matched to a gene; V was cut back by 5 bases and J by 3 bases. CDR1 and CDR2 (germline): SEHNR, FQNEAQ (reference sequence). This CDR3 is built from 14 residues. Turning to this clonotype: The antigen remains undetermined.

Genomic DNA templated the TCR beta VDJ and CDR3 profiling. One entry per CDR3 protein results from TCRdb running MiXCR on the reads. The top ten hold 7.5% to 9.5% of the sample, which has about 140,000 distinct CDR3 sequences, roughly two fifths seen once. The V call is TRBV7-9, the J call TRBJ1-6; TRBD1 matches at 7 bases. This sequence was found in a human donor in good health, serving as a control. Sequenced material: sorted CD4+, CD8+, or CD8+CD57+ T cells (not recorded which) from PBMCs. The CDR3 sequence: CASSPGGYNSPLHF. CDR3 sequence (DNA): TGTGCCAGCAGCCCAGGGGGCTATAATTCACCCCTCCACTTT.